This paragraph covers one TCR beta chain sequence. These data belong to a study of T cells expressing NK-cell markers. Study-wide background: Repertoires of TCR beta were obtained from T cells sorted as CD3+CD56+NKG2C+, CD3+CD56+NKG2C- and CD3+CD56-NKG2C+. The authors sequenced eight donors, of whom seven were HCMV-seropositive and one was seronegative.

TCRdb re-called the 5' RACE reads and catalogs CDR3 proteins one per entry, DNA excluded. The table counts 30,000 or so distinct CDR3 sequences; about 60% lies in the top ten. CDR3 length equals 14 residues. Germline V CDR1 and CDR2: SEHNR, FQNEAQ (reference sequence). The sample consisted of blood T cells: a sorted CD56 or NKG2C T cell subset, CD4+ or CD8+ T cells, or bulk PBMC T cells (not recorded which). The rearrangement links TRBV7-9 to TRBJ1-2. The source of this sequence is a woman between 18 and 75 years old in good health. The CDR3 protein is CASSFSGRPYGYTF. Supplemented by reference TRBV7-9 and TRBJ1-2, the full variable domain reads DTGVSQNPRHKITKRGQNVTFRCDPISEHNRLYWYRQTLGQGPEFLTYFQNEAQLEKSRLLSDRFSAERPKGSFSTLEIQRTEQGDSAMYLCASSFSGRPYGYTFGSGTRLTVV.